This TCR beta chain was captured by sequencing in a study of HIV-infected patients and healthy controls. Alpha and beta constant-region primers primed reverse transcription of about 0.5 ug RNA. Alpha and beta chain libraries were made separately by chain-specific third strand synthesis with multiplexing indices. TCRdb reprocessed the 5' RACE reads via MiXCR and lists one record per CDR3 protein. Counted here are some 20,000 distinct CDR3 sequences, 7.5% to 10% occurring once; the ten biggest clones make up less than 25%. Roughly three months, about 14 weeks, into antiretroviral therapy, follow-up blood was collected. No cell fractionation was done, so the repertoire covers all unsorted peripheral blood T cells. The germline CDR1 and CDR2 sequences are SGHRS and YFSETQ. Between the trimmed V and J ends, which lost 2 bases and 0 bases, there was a span of 12 bases. This CDR3 contains 16 residues. General study results and limits: The diversity differences were not explained by slight age and sex differences between study cohorts. HIV-infected patients shared fewer CDR3 sequences between individuals than healthy controls.

This clonotype was seen more than once but under ten times. The antigen remains undetermined. The sample here was blood, taken during antiretroviral therapy. This chain joins TRBV5-1 and TRBJ2-1; D gene uncertain. The receptor comes from an adult with HIV infection. CDR3 DNA sequence: TGCGCCAGCAGCTTTCCTGACCCTAGCTCCTACAATGAGCAGTTCTTC. As protein: CASSFPDPSSYNEQFF.